Ten or more counts support the clone carrying this T cell receptor beta chain. Its antigen is as yet unknown. The 20-30 mg bulk tissue piece was not sorted before simultaneous RNA and DNA extraction. The study found over 85% viable tumor cells in every tumor sample. The CDR3 totals 16 residues. The J segment lost 8 bases and the V segment lost 1 base, leaving 9 bases of the junction unmatched. CDR1 and CDR2 (germline): SGHVS, FQNEAQ. The data were taken from a study of tumor-infiltrating lymphocytes in primary liver carcinoma. From roughly 0.45 ug total RNA, TCR beta cDNA was generated with a primer in the constant region. Employing slightly modified ARM-PCR, three nested multiplex PCR rounds were run, and these gave rise to the TCR beta libraries. TRBV1-TRBV30 forward primers paired with a C-beta reverse primer were used in the first two PCR rounds, which ran roughly 9 cycles each. MiXCR, run by TCRdb on the multiplex PCR reads, gives a single entry per CDR3 protein. The sample has approximately 110,000 distinct CDR3 sequences, roughly three fifths seen once.

Findings and limits, study-wide: A fraction of only about 7-24% of top clones appeared in all five tumor regions.

The TCR originated in a woman between 55 and 75 years old with primary liver carcinoma and hepatitis B virus infection. This chain joins TRBV7-8 and TRBJ2-1; 9 nucleotides match TRBD1. Sequencing was performed on liver tumor tissue from sampling region 1. The subset was: tumor region T1, superior pole. For the CDR3, the DNA is TGTGCCAGCAGCTTAGGGGACAGGGTTACGATATATGAGCAGTTCTTC. Protein sequence: CASSLGDRVTIYEQFF.